This TCR beta chain was recovered during a study of CD8 T cells in ankylosing spondylitis. Study-wide findings and caveats: A motif in TCR beta, a set of eight highly homologous variants, appeared characteristic of ankylosing spondylitis blood.

This clonotype was observed many times. Its specificity is unknown. A single record per CDR3 protein comes from TCRdb applying MiXCR to the 5' RACE reads. The profile shows approximately 400,000 distinct CDR3 sequences, roughly 26% of them singletons. There are 16 residues in the CDR3. After removal of 5 bases from V and 4 bases from J, the junction contained 11 bases not matched to a gene. The germline V gene has CDR1 SGHVS and CDR2 FNYEAQ. Sequencing used blood, either unsorted or a sorted T cell fraction (not recorded which). The chain is built from TRBV7-6 and TRBJ1-1; TRBD1 agrees at 9 bases. This receptor was taken from a male donor with ankylosing spondylitis. This chain's CDR3 is CASSLGTGSVGTEAFF. DNA of the CDR3: TGTGCCAGCAGCCTGGGGACAGGGAGCGTCGGCACTGAAGCTTTCTTT.